The 8 T cell receptor beta chains listed next were all sequenced from one sample in a study of human T cells and chemical hapten exposure. TCRdb reprocessed the RACE reads via MiXCR and lists one record per CDR3 protein. Counted here are tens of thousands of distinct CDR3 sequences, 8% to 11% occurring once; the ten biggest clones make up 2.2%. The sample's time point: patch test 1, 2 weeks after DPC sensitization. The treatment was: therapeutic diphenylcyclopropenone sensitization with weekly scalp DPC. Sample: whole blood, taken in connection with sensitization to the hapten diphenylcyclopropenone (DPC). All receptors derive from a man in his forties with alopecia areata. Some clones in this sample may be carry-over from other donors' samples.

The chain joins TRBV29-1 to TRBJ2-1, with TRBD1 identical over 10 bases. The V and J ends lost 7 bases and 2 bases, in that order; junction bases with no gene match: 5. Germline V gene sequence: CDR1 SQVTM, CDR2 ANQGSEA. The CDR3 runs 14 residues. CDR3 DNA: TGCAGCGCTCAGACAGGGGGCCCCTACAATGAGCAGTTCTTC. As protein: CSAQTGGPYNEQFF.

This clonotype was detected a few times. The J gene is TRBJ2-3, the V gene TRBV25-1; TRBD2 aligns across 14 bases. The CDR3 length is 18 residues. Per the germline V gene, CDR1 is MGHDK and CDR2 is SYGVNS. The trim removed 4 bases at V and 1 base at J, leaving 7 bases unmatched. The chain's CDR3 is CASSARLAGGTGTDTQYF. For the CDR3, the DNA is TGTGCCAGCAGTGCCCGACTAGCGGGAGGGACGGGCACAGATACGCAGTATTTT. The complete variable domain, with remaining parts taken from reference TRBV25-1 and TRBJ2-3, reads EADIYQTPRYLVIGTGKKITLECSQTMGHDKMYWYQQDPGMELHLIHYSYGVNSTEKGDLSSESTVSRIRTEHFPLTLESARPSHTSQYLCASSARLAGGTGTDTQYFGPGTRLTVL.

The rearrangement uses TRBV6-2 or TRBV6-3 and TRBJ1-1; D not certain. Germline CDR1 MNHEY, CDR2 SVGEGT. The CDR3 has 11 amino acids. Trimming took off 7 bases at V and 1 base at J, with 4 bases between the two ends. The CDR3 loop reads CASTGNTEAFF. DNA of the CDR3: TGTGCCAGCACAGGGAACACTGAAGCTTTCTTT.

This clonotype appeared a few times. The rearrangement links TRBV19 to TRBJ1-2, with a possible D match to TRBD1 (5 bases). With 7 bases removed from V and 8 bases from J, the gap between germline ends came to 23 bases. Germline V gene data show CDR1 as LNHDA and CDR2 as SQIVND (reference sequence). CDR3 length: 15 amino acids. The CDR3 is CASIQAPGAPSGYTF. The CDR3 nucleotides are TGTGCCAGTATCCAGGCTCCCGGGGCCCCGTCGGGCTACACCTTC.

In its sample, this clonotype was seen many times. This chain links TRBV2 with TRBJ1-4, with TRBD1 matching 8 bases. The length of the CDR3 is 15 residues. V was clipped by 6 bases and J by 8 bases; unmatched bases: 11. Germline V gives CDR1 SNHLY, CDR2 FYNNEI. In DNA form, the CDR3 reads TGTGCCAGCAGCCGAACGGGACAGGTGTCAGAAAAACTGTTTTTT. This gives the protein CASSRTGQVSEKLFF.

This clonotype was detected many times. The chain has TRBV29-1 and TRBJ2-5, with D maybe TRBD1 (6 bases). The CDR3 has 12 amino acids. V lost 7 bases and J lost 2, with 11 bases in between. Germline V gene data show CDR1 as SQVTM and CDR2 as ANQGSEA. CDR3 sequence: CSARGQQETQYF. The CDR3 bases are TGCAGCGCCCGCGGACAGCAAGAGACCCAGTACTTC.

This clonotype was seen a handful of times. The chain carries TRBV5-1 and TRBJ2-3, with TRBD2 identical over 10 bases. V lost 5 bases to trimming and J lost 4 bases; unmatched junction nucleotides: 10. This CDR3 spans 16 amino acids. Germline V gene data show CDR1 as SGHRS and CDR2 as YFSETQ. As DNA, the CDR3 is TGCGCCAGCAGTGTGGGGCCAGCGGGAGGGCCAGATACGCAGTATTTT. Protein sequence: CASSVGPAGGPDTQYF.

The V and J genes are TRBV5-1 and TRBJ2-7, with D possibly being TRBD2 (7 bases). V was trimmed by 7 bases and J by 5 bases, leaving 16 bases between them. Germline lookup yields CDR1 SGHRS and CDR2 YFSETQ. The CDR3 extends over 13 amino acids. CDR3: CASRPGGHDEQYV. The DNA of the CDR3 is TGCGCCAGCCGCCCCGGGGGGCATGACGAGCAGTACGTC.